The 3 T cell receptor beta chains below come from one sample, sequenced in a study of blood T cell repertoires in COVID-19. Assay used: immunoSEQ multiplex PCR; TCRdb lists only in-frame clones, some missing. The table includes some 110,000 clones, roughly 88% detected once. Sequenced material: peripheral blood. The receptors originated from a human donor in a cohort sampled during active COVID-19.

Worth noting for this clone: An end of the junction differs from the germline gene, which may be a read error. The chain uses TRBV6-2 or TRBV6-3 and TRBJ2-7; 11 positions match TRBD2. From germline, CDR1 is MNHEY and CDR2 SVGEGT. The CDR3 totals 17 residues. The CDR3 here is CASSYSLTSGSPYEQYF. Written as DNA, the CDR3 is TGTGCCAGCAGCTACTCCCTAACTAGCGGGAGCCCATACGAGCAGTACTTC.

This chain's CDR3 is CASSLYGTSGAYEQYF. Here the CDR3 DNA reads TGTGCCAGCAGTTTATACGGGACTAGCGGAGCCTACGAGCAGTACTTC. The chain couples TRBV28 to TRBJ2-7, with 11 bases that match TRBD2. Germline-derived CDR1 and CDR2 are MDHEN and SYDVKM. This CDR3 is 16 amino acids long. Trimming took 1 base from V and 2 from J; bases not matched to a gene: 4.

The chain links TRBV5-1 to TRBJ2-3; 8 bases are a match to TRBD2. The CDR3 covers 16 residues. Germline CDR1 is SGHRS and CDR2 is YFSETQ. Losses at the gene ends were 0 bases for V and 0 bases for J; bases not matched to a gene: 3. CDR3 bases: TGCGCCAGCAGCTTGGGGTCTAGCGGGAGCACAGATACGCAGTATTTT. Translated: CASSLGSSGSTDTQYF.